The 22 T cell receptor beta chains below were found in one sample sequenced in a study of T cell responses to AZD1222 COVID-19 vaccine. The data were produced by immunoSEQ multiplex PCR, yet TCRdb's version contains in-frame clones alone and is incomplete. The sample carries 130,000 or so clones, approximately 94% recorded once. The starting material was peripheral blood, obtained on day 0 of AZD1222 vaccination. These receptors were obtained from an adult in good health.

The CDR3 here is CASSLDRGAEAFF. The CDR3 DNA follows: TGTGCCAGCAGCCTCGACAGGGGGGCTGAAGCTTTCTTT. The chain combines TRBV3-1 (or the pseudogene TRBV3-2) with TRBJ1-1; 9 bases are a match to TRBD1. Per germline, CDR1 LGHDT and CDR2 YNNKEL (reference sequence). V was pared by 4 bases and J by 6 bases, with 3 bases of the junction left unmatched. The CDR3 is 13 residues long.

The chain combines TRBV4-1 with TRBJ2-1; D not resolved. The CDR3 runs to 15 residues. Germline lookup yields CDR1 MGHRA and CDR2 YSYEKL. V lost 5 bases and J 0 bases, leaving 11 bases between the germline ends. CDR3 in DNA: TGCGCCAGCAGCGCTCCTCTGGGCTCCTACAATGAGCAGTTCTTC. The encoded protein is CASSAPLGSYNEQFF.

The chain links TRBV30 to TRBJ2-3; D perhaps matches TRBD2 (7 bases). The CDR3 has 12 amino acids. V was trimmed by 8 bases and J by 6 bases, leaving 15 bases between them. CDR1 is GTSNPN, CDR2 SVGIG, per germline (reference sequence). CDR3 residues: CARTAGSDTQYF. CDR3 bases: TGTGCCCGGACAGCGGGGAGTGATACGCAGTATTTT.

This chain joins TRBV2 and TRBJ1-1; 8 nucleotides match TRBD1. Trimming cost V 7 bases and J 4 bases; bases outside gene matches: 8. Germline V gives CDR1 SNHLY, CDR2 FYNNEI. This CDR3 is built from 14 residues. The CDR3 DNA sequence: TGTGCCAGCAACCTTCAGGGGGCTGCCACTGAAGCTTTCTTT. Encoded protein: CASNLQGAATEAFF. Complete variable domain (other parts from reference TRBV2 and TRBJ1-1): EPEVTQTPSHQVTQMGQEVILRCVPISNHLYFYWYRQILGQKVEFLVSFYNNEISEKSEIFDDQFSVERPDGSNFTLKIRSTKLEDSAMYFCASNLQGAATEAFFGQGTRLTVV.

This clone appeared a single time. The chain joins TRBV9 to TRBJ2-2; TRBD2 matches at 9 bases. CDR1 and CDR2 from the germline V gene are SGDLS and YYNGEE. The V and J ends lost 3 bases and 6 bases, in that order; junction bases with no gene match: 6. The CDR3 consists of 15 residues. Here the CDR3 reads CASSGSGRMAGELFF. The DNA of the CDR3 is TGTGCCAGCAGCGGCAGCGGGAGGATGGCCGGGGAGCTGTTTTTT. Full variable domain (missing parts from reference TRBV9 and TRBJ2-2): DSGVTQTPKHLITATGQRVTLRCSPRSGDLSVYWYQQSLDQGLQFLIQYYNGEERAKGNILERFSAQQFPDLHSELNLSSLELGDSALYFCASSGSGRMAGELFFGEGSRLTVL.

The rearrangement joins TRBV19 to TRBJ2-5; no firm D call. Germline values: CDR1 LNHDA, CDR2 SQIVND (reference sequence). The CDR3 spans 14 residues. The V gene lost 1 base and the J gene lost 2 bases, with 8 bases spanning the gap. This chain's CDR3 is CASSIGHTQETQYF. The CDR3 nucleotides read TGTGCCAGTAGTATAGGGCACACACAAGAGACCCAGTACTTC.

The chain is built from TRBV6-5 and TRBJ2-7; D is possibly TRBD1 or TRBD2 (6 bases each). Germline CDR1 and CDR2: MNHEY and SVGAGI. This CDR3 region has 15 residues. The ends were cut back, 2 bases at V and 2 bases at J, with 13 bases in the middle. The DNA of the CDR3 is TGTGCCAGCAGTTACCGGGGGCCCCAGACCTACGAGCAGTACTTC. It translates to CASSYRGPQTYEQYF.

This clone occurred once. The V call is TRBV9, the J call TRBJ2-7, with 9 bases aligning to TRBD1. Trimming removed 0 bases from V and 4 bases from J; junction bases left unmatched: 8. CDR3 length: 16 residues. Germline CDR1 is SGDLS and CDR2 is YYNGEE. The DNA for the CDR3 is TGTGCCAGCAGCGTAGATCCGGGACAGGGTGTTTACGAGCAGTACTTC. This gives the protein CASSVDPGQGVYEQYF.

The genes are TRBV7-9 and TRBJ1-2; D remains ambiguous. The CDR3 has 16 amino acids. Trimming removed 1 base at V and 0 bases at J, with 12 bases between. CDR1 is SEHNR, CDR2 FQNEAQ, per germline (reference sequence). This chain's CDR3 is CASSLDPWVANYGYTF. The CDR3 DNA follows: TGTGCCAGCAGCTTAGACCCCTGGGTAGCTAACTATGGCTACACCTTC.

V and J are TRBV2 and TRBJ2-2; D might be TRBD1 or TRBD2, each matching 5 bases. Germline V gives CDR1 SNHLY, CDR2 FYNNEI. The CDR3 covers 18 residues. Trimming removed 0 bases from V and 6 bases from J, with 20 bases in between. The CDR3 sequence: CASSEALGVVQTSGELFF. In DNA form, the CDR3 reads TGTGCCAGCAGTGAAGCGCTGGGGGTAGTCCAGACGTCCGGGGAGCTGTTTTTT.

Remarks on this clone: The same CDR3 arises from other DNA sequences in this sample as well. The chain employs TRBV7-2 and TRBJ1-5; weak D call: TRBD1 (6 bases). The CDR3 contains 14 residues. Trimming cost V 6 bases and J 4 bases, with 13 bases left between them. The V gene's germline CDR1 is SGHTA and CDR2 FQGNSA. CDR3 region: CASSRTGFNQPQHF. CDR3 coding DNA: TGTGCCAGCAGTCGAACAGGGTTTAATCAGCCCCAGCATTTT.

This chain uses TRBV5-5 with TRBJ1-5; the D gene is possibly TRBD1 (6 bases). This CDR3 region has 17 residues. With 0 bases removed from V and 9 bases from J, the gap between germline ends came to 22 bases. Germline loops: CDR1 SGHKS, CDR2 YYEKEE (reference sequence). CDR3 residues: CASSLAWGPAPLGPQHF. In DNA form, the CDR3 reads TGTGCCAGCAGCTTGGCCTGGGGGCCAGCACCATTGGGGCCCCAGCATTTT.

The gene calls are TRBV4-3 and TRBJ2-1; D is perhaps TRBD1 (5 bases). The germline CDR1 and CDR2 sequences are LGHNA and YSLEER. The CDR3 loop spans 16 amino acids. V was cut by 3 bases and J by 2 bases, with 14 bases left in between. CDR3 nucleotide sequence: TGCGCCAGCAGCCATGCCTTGTTGGGGCCCTACAATGAGCAGTTCTTC. Amino acids: CASSHALLGPYNEQFF.

The chain couples TRBV11-3 to TRBJ1-1; perhaps TRBD1 as D (6 bases). Germline-derived CDR1 and CDR2 are SGHNT and YENEEA. V lost 1 base and J lost 4, with 10 bases in between. CDR3 length: 14 amino acids. The CDR3 DNA reads TGTGCCAGCAGCTTAGTGGGGGGGGCCACTGAAGCTTTCTTT. As protein: CASSLVGGATEAFF.

The chain couples TRBV5-4 to TRBJ1-2; 9 positions match TRBD1. Germline trimming cut 3 bases from V and 2 bases from J; bases unmatched to any gene: 5. The CDR3 is made up of 15 amino acids. Germline V gene sequence: CDR1 SGHNT, CDR2 YYREEE (reference sequence). CDR3 region: CASSSGQGKNYGYTF. The CDR3 DNA sequence: TGTGCCAGCAGCTCCGGACAGGGGAAAAACTATGGCTACACCTTC.

The chain links TRBV28 to TRBJ1-2; 10 positions agree with TRBD1. Unmatched junction bases numbered 11, after V lost 2 bases and J lost 8 bases. The CDR3 totals 16 residues. Germline loops: CDR1 MDHEN, CDR2 SYDVKM. In nucleotides, the CDR3 is TGTGCCAGCAGTTTAGGGGGGACAGGGGCTGCGGGAGGCTACACCTTC. It specifies CASSLGGTGAAGGYTF.

The chain is built from TRBV2 and TRBJ2-7; 7 positions agree with TRBD1. With 4 bases clipped from V and 3 bases from J, the junction kept 12 bases outside the gene matches. The germline CDR1 and CDR2 sequences are SNHLY and FYNNEI. This CDR3 has 16 residues. The CDR3 DNA reads TGTGCCAGCAGTGTCGGGACAGCCCTTTTCGACTACGAGCAGTACTTC. Translated, it gives CASSVGTALFDYEQYF.

This chain connects TRBV29-1 to TRBJ2-5, with D maybe TRBD2 (6 bases). Germline CDR1 reads SQVTM; CDR2 reads ANQGSEA. Trimming left V 1 base short and J 5 bases short, with 11 bases between. This CDR3 comprises 13 residues. The CDR3 DNA is TGCAGCGTTGAAGGACTAGAGTGGGAGACCCAGTACTTC. Protein: CSVEGLEWETQYF.

The CDR3 DNA is TGCAGCGTTACACAGACAGGAAAGGGGAGCAATGAGCAGTTCTTC. This translates into CSVTQTGKGSNEQFF. This chain uses TRBV29-1 with TRBJ2-1; D perhaps matches TRBD1 (6 bases). The CDR3 totals 15 residues. Germline CDR1 and CDR2: SQVTM and ANQGSEA. The V end lost 5 bases, the J end lost 6 bases, and 20 bases lay between the germline ends.

The gene calls are TRBV6-5 and TRBJ1-4; D unresolved. V dropped 10 bases and J dropped 6 bases, with 15 bases sitting between them. CDR1 is MNHEY and CDR2 is SVGAGI in the germline V gene. CDR3 length: 13 residues. The CDR3 DNA sequence: TGTGCCACCCCGGGAAAGGGCGATGAAAAACTGTTTTTT. Its translation: CATPGKGDEKLFF.

This CDR3 reads CASTPVHGEYGYTF. The CDR3 DNA reads TGCGCCAGCACCCCGGTCCACGGGGAGTATGGCTACACCTTC. This chain connects TRBV5-1 to TRBJ1-2, with no clear D. Trimming removed 6 bases at V and 5 bases at J, with 17 bases between. CDR1 is SGHRS and CDR2 is YFSETQ in the germline V gene. The CDR3 extends over 14 amino acids.

The chain employs TRBV14 and TRBJ2-2; no clear D gene. Germline V gene lookup returns CDR1 SGHDN and CDR2 FVKESK. The CDR3 runs 13 residues. V shed 4 bases and J shed 6 bases, with 9 bases lying between them. The CDR3 here is CASSLQWAGELFF. Written as DNA, the CDR3 is TGTGCCAGCAGCCTTCAGTGGGCCGGGGAGCTGTTTTTT.